This T cell receptor beta chain was sequenced for a study of neoadjuvant anti-PD-1 for oral cavity cancer. Regarding the study as a whole: Pretreatment Treg/Th17 ratio correlated inversely with post-treatment tumor clonality. Larger post-treatment preexisting tumor clones tracked with greater tumor shrinkage.

Survey sequencing of tumors mostly used 4.8 ug DNA, two replicates. TCRdb's table, derived via immunoSEQ multiplex PCR, lists solely in-frame clones and lacks some. The sample has about 6,700 clones, roughly 50% seen once. The CDR3 spans 16 residues. Germline V gene data show CDR1 as MNHEY and CDR2 as SVGAGI. Losses at the gene ends were 2 bases for V and 4 bases for J; bases not matched to a gene: 5. To note about this clone: Its antigen remains unknown.

The chain combines TRBV6-5 with TRBJ2-2; 9 bases fit TRBD1. Source: tumor tissue, taken before nivolumab (anti-PD-1) treatment. The receptor was derived from a person aged 35 to 85 with oral cavity squamous cell carcinoma. The CDR3 here is CASSYATGGSTGELFF. In DNA form, the CDR3 reads TGTGCCAGCAGTTACGCTACAGGGGGCAGCACCGGGGAGCTGTTTTTT.